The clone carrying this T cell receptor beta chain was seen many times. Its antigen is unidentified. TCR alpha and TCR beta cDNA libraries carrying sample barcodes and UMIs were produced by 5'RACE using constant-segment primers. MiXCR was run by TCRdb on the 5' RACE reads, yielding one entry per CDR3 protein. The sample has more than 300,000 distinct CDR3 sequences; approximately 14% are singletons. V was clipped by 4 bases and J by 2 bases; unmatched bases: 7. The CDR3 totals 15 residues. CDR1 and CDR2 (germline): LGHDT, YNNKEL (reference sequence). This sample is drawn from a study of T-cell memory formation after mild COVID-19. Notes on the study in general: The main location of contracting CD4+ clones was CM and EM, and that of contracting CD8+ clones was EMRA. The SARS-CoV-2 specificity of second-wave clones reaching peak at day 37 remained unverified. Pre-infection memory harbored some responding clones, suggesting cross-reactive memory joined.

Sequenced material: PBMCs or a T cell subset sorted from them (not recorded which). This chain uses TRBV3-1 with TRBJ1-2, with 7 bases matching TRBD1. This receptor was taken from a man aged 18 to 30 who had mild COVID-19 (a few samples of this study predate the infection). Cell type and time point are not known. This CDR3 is CASSPAGGGNYGYTF. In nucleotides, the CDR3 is TGTGCCAGCAGCCCAGCAGGGGGAGGCAACTATGGCTACACCTTC.